Sequencing of this TCR beta chain was carried out in a study of cytomegalovirus exposure and HLA in healthy donors. Comments on this clone: Its target is not known.

With 60 Vbeta and 13 Jbeta primers, the PCR was carried out. Clones were sequenced by immunoSEQ multiplex PCR, and TCRdb holds only the in-frame ones, with some missing. This sample yields fewer than 90,000 clones, of which about 80% are seen a single time; 1.1% to 1.5% belongs to the top ten. Study-wide results and caveats: Some TCR beta chains (164 of them) were listed as cytomegalovirus-associated.

With 5 bases clipped from V and 3 bases from J, the junction kept 6 bases outside the gene matches. The CDR3 covers 14 residues. Per germline, CDR1 KGHSH and CDR2 LQKENI. The receptor comes from a male donor in good health and CMV-seronegative. J is TRBJ2-5 and V is TRBV18, with TRBD1 matching over 7 bases. The specimen sequenced was PBMCs. This CDR3 reads CASSSTGSKETQYF. The DNA for the CDR3 is TGTGCCAGCTCATCGACAGGGAGTAAAGAGACCCAGTACTTC.